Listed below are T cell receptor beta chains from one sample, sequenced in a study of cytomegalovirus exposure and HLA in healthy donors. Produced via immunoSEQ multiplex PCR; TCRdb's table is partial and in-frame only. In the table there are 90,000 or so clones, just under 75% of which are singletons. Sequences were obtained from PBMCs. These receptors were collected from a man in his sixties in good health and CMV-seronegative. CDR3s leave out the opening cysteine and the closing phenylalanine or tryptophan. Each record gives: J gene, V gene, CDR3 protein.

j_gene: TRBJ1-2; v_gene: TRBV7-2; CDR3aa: ASSLGGPYGYT
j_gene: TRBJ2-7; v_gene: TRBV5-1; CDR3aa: ASSLNTPYEQY
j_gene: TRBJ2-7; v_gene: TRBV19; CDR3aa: ASSTPGQGLHHEQY
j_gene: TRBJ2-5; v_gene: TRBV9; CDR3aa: ASSLTSGGRGETQY
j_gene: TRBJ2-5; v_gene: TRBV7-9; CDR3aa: ASSQGAGWEETQY
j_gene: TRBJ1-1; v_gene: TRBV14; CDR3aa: ASSRTVNTEAF
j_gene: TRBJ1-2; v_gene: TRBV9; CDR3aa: ASSVVGNSGGYT
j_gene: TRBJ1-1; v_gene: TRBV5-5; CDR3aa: ASSFRQNTEAF
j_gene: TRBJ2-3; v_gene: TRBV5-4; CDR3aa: ASSPGLASTDTQY
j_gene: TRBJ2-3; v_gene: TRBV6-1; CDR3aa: ASRLASGGTDTQY
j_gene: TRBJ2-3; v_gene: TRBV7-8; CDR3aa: ASSLGGLGPGTQY
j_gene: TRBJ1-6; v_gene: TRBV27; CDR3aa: ASSITADNSPLH
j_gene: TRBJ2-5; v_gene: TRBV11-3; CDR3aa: ASSLVAGGETQY
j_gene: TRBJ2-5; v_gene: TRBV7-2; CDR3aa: ASSLVLASAGRAETQY
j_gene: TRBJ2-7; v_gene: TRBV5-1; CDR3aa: ASSLAGGDEQY
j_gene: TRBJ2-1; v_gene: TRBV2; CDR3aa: ASSLAGPAGNEQF
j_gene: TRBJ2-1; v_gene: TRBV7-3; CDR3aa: ASGTGGGSPHEQF
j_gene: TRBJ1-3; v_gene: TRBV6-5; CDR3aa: ASTEDRGNTIY
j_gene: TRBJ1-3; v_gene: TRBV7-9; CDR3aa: ASSGDSNSGNTIY
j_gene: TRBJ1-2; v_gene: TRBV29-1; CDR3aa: SVGGGGGDYGYT
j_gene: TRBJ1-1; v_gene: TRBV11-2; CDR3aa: ASRDPTGLGTEAF
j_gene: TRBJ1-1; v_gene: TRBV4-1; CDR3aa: ASSQGFLAAF
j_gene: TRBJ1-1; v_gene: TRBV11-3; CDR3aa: ASSARRGAEAF
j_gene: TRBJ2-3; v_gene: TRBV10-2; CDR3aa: ASSEFSGLAGGTDTQY
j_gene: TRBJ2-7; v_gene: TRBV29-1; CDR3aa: SVDSGGTYEQY